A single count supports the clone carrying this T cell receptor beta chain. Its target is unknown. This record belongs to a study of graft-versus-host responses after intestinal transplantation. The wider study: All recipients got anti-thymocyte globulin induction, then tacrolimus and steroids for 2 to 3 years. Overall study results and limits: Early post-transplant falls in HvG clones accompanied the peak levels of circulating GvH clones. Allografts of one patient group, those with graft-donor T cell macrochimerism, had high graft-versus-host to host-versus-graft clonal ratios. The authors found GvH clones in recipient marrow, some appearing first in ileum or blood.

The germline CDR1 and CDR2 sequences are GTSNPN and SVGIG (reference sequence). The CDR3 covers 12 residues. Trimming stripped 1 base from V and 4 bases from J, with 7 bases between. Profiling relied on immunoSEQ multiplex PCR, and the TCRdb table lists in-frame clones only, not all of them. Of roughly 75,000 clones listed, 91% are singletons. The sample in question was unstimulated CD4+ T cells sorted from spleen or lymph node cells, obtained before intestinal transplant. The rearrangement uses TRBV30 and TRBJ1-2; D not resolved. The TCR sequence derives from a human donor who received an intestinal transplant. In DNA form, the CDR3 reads TGTGCCTGGAGTGGTGCCAGCTATGGCTACACCTTC. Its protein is CAWSGASYGYTF.